The rows below give T cell receptor beta chains drawn from one sample of a study of T-cell reconstitution after alpha-beta-depleted transplantation in children. MiXCR was run by TCRdb on the PCR reads, yielding one entry per CDR3 protein. The sample lists approximately 430,000 distinct CDR3 sequences, roughly 15% occurring once. This material consisted of PBMCs, mostly from graft donor cells, taken 360 days after TCRalphabeta/CD19-depleted stem cell transplant. These receptors all come from a boy under two years old who had a stem cell transplant for Wiskott-Aldrich syndrome, so the T cells may come from the graft donor. Each CDR3 is given with its conserved first and last residue. Fields, in order: V gene, D gene, clone size, J gene, CDR3 DNA, CDR3 protein. A D gene is named only where the DNA matches it firmly. For some rows the clone size is stated as once, few or many, or as a class when expanded; others skip it.

v_call: TRBV6-1
d_call: .
clone_size: many
j_call: TRBJ2-5
cdr3_nt: TGTGCCAGCAGCGATACATCGCCAGGAGAGACCCAGTACTTC
cdr3_aa: CASSDTSPGETQYF

v_call: TRBV12-3/TRBV12-4
d_call: .
clone_size: few
j_call: TRBJ1-4
cdr3_nt: TGTGCCAGCAGTAGGACCCCGTTGGGTGAAAAACTGTTTTTT
cdr3_aa: CASSRTPLGEKLFF

v_call: TRBV11-2
d_call: .
clone_size: .
j_call: TRBJ1-1
cdr3_nt: TGTGCCAGCAGCTTACCGGGACTGTTAATAGCTTTCTTT
cdr3_aa: CASSLPGLLIAFF

v_call: TRBV20-1
d_call: .
clone_size: .
j_call: TRBJ2-1
cdr3_nt: TGCAGTGCTGAGCCCGGGACCTTTTACAATGAGCAGTTCTTC
cdr3_aa: CSAEPGTFYNEQFF

v_call: TRBV12-3/TRBV12-4
d_call: TRBD1
clone_size: few
j_call: TRBJ1-5
cdr3_nt: TGTGCCAGCAACCCACAGGGGCGCAATCAGCCCCAGCATTTT
cdr3_aa: CASNPQGRNQPQHF

v_call: TRBV12-3/TRBV12-4
d_call: .
clone_size: few
j_call: TRBJ2-2
cdr3_nt: TGTGCCAGCAGTTTAGCTTCAGAGGGGTGGAGGGAGCTGTTTTTT
cdr3_aa: CASSLASEGWRELFF

v_call: TRBV4-2
d_call: .
clone_size: .
j_call: TRBJ2-7
cdr3_nt: TGTGCCAGCAGCCAAGAAGGGGAAAAGGGCTCCTACGAGCAGTACTTC
cdr3_aa: CASSQEGEKGSYEQYF

v_call: TRBV2
d_call: .
clone_size: .
j_call: TRBJ2-2
cdr3_nt: TGTGCCAGCAGCTCTAACGGGGGGCGCACCGGGGAGCTGTTTTTT
cdr3_aa: CASSSNGGRTGELFF

v_call: TRBV21-1
d_call: .
clone_size: few
j_call: TRBJ2-7
cdr3_nt: TGTGCCAGCAGCGGCCGACAGGGTGGCGAGCAGTACTTC
cdr3_aa: CASSGRQGGEQYF

v_call: TRBV12-3/TRBV12-4
d_call: .
clone_size: few
j_call: TRBJ1-2
cdr3_nt: TGTGCCAGCAGTGACAGGCCCTTAATTAACTATGGCTACACCTTC
cdr3_aa: CASSDRPLINYGYTF

v_call: TRBV23-1
d_call: TRBD2
clone_size: .
j_call: TRBJ2-7
cdr3_nt: TGCGCCAGCGGACCAGGGAGGACTAGCGGGAAAGGTGCCTACGAGCAGTACTTC
cdr3_aa: CASGPGRTSGKGAYEQYF

v_call: TRBV4-2
d_call: .
clone_size: .
j_call: TRBJ2-3
cdr3_nt: TGTGCCAGCAGCCAAGTCCTATTTGGCGCAGATACGCAGTATTTT
cdr3_aa: CASSQVLFGADTQYF

v_call: TRBV20-1
d_call: TRBD1
clone_size: once
j_call: TRBJ1-2
cdr3_nt: TGCAGTGCTAGAGACGTGGGACAGAACTATGGCTACACCTTC
cdr3_aa: CSARDVGQNYGYTF

v_call: TRBV6-1
d_call: TRBD1
clone_size: .
j_call: TRBJ2-5
cdr3_nt: TGTGCCAGCGCTAGGGGGCCGGGAGAGACCCAGTACTTC
cdr3_aa: CASARGPGETQYF

v_call: TRBV2
d_call: TRBD2
clone_size: .
j_call: TRBJ2-1
cdr3_nt: TGTGCCAGCAGTCGATCCGGGGGGGCGGGCAATGAGCAGTTCTTC
cdr3_aa: CASSRSGGAGNEQFF

v_call: TRBV7-6
d_call: TRBD2
clone_size: .
j_call: TRBJ2-7
cdr3_nt: TGTGCCAGCAGCTCCCCGGGACTAGCGGGAGGGCCGATGAACGAGCAGTACTTC
cdr3_aa: CASSSPGLAGGPMNEQYF

v_call: TRBV5-1
d_call: .
clone_size: few
j_call: TRBJ2-1
cdr3_nt: TGCGCCAGCAGCTTGAGCGGTGTGGGAATTTCATCCTACAATGAGCAGTTCTTC
cdr3_aa: CASSLSGVGISSYNEQFF

v_call: TRBV12-3/TRBV12-4
d_call: .
clone_size: many
j_call: TRBJ2-3
cdr3_nt: TGTGCCAGCAGTTTCGGGTTAAGTCCACGGGGAGATACGCAGTATTTT
cdr3_aa: CASSFGLSPRGDTQYF

v_call: TRBV18
d_call: .
clone_size: .
j_call: TRBJ1-3
cdr3_nt: TGTGCCAGCTCACCACCGAGGCAGTCCTACTCTGGAAACACCATATATTTT
cdr3_aa: CASSPPRQSYSGNTIYF

v_call: TRBV5-1
d_call: TRBD2
clone_size: .
j_call: TRBJ2-3
cdr3_nt: TGCGCCAGCAGCTTTGTTACTAGCGGCACAGATACGCAGTATTTT
cdr3_aa: CASSFVTSGTDTQYF

v_call: TRBV11-2
d_call: TRBD2
clone_size: .
j_call: TRBJ2-1
cdr3_nt: TGTGCCAGCAGCTTAAAACTAGCGGGGGGGGCGAGGGGACATGAGCAGTTCTTC
cdr3_aa: CASSLKLAGGARGHEQFF

v_call: TRBV20-1
d_call: .
clone_size: few
j_call: TRBJ2-1
cdr3_nt: TGCAGTGCTAGAGGGCCCCCACCTTGGCAGTTCTTC
cdr3_aa: CSARGPPPWQFF

v_call: TRBV28
d_call: .
clone_size: .
j_call: TRBJ2-7
cdr3_nt: TGTGCCAGCAGCCGACTGCAAACTCCACCCTACGAGCAGTACTTC
cdr3_aa: CASSRLQTPPYEQYF